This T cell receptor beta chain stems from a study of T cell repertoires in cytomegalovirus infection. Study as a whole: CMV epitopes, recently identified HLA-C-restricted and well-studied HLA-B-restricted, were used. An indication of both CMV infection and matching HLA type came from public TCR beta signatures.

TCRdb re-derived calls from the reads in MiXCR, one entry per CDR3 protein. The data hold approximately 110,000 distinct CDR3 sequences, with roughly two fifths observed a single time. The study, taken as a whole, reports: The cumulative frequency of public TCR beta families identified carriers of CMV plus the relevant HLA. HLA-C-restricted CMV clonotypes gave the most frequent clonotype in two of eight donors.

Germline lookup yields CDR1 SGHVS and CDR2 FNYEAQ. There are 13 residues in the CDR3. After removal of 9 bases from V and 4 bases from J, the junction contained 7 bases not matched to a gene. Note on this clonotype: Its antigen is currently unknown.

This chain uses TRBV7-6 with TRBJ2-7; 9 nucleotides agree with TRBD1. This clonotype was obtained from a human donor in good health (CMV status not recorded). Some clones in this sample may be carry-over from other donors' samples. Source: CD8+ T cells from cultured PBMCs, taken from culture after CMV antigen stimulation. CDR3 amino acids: CASQQGASYEQYF. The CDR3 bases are TGTGCCAGTCAACAGGGGGCGTCGTACGAGCAGTACTTC. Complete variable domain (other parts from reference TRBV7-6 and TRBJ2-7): GAGVSQSPRYKVTKRGQDVALRCDPISGHVSLYWYRQALGQGPEFLTYFNYEAQQDKSGLPNDRFSAERPEGSISTLTIQRTEQRDSAMYRCASQQGASYEQYFGPGTRLTVT.